A selection of T cell receptor beta chains follows, all from one sample in a study of regulatory T cells in long-lasting Graves disease. Via MiXCR, TCRdb re-called the multiplex PCR reads, giving one row per CDR3 protein. The data contain roughly 430,000 distinct CDR3 sequences, under 25% of them singletons. Here the sequenced sample was peripheral blood mononuclear cells (PBMCs), taken when the disease was refractory, from a patient treated with antithyroid drugs. Receptor source: a female donor with Graves disease. The conserved cysteine and the conserved F or W are not part of the CDR3 here.

v_call	j_call	cdr3_aa
TRBV6-4	TRBJ1-2	ASTHGHSNYGYT
TRBV19	TRBJ1-1	ASIQQGATEAF
TRBV10-3	TRBJ1-4	AIGIKEKLF
TRBV18	TRBJ2-2	ASSPRDRGPANTGELF
TRBV28	TRBJ2-4	ASTSLHVAKNIQY
TRBV9	TRBJ1-6	ASSPSGGTEVNSPLH
TRBV2	TRBJ2-7	ASRGGVYEQY
TRBV5-6	TRBJ1-6	ASSSRGSPLH
TRBV15	TRBJ1-4	ATSREEGTNEKLF
TRBV3-1	TRBJ1-3	ASSSDRGPGNTIY
TRBV10-3	TRBJ2-2	AISERAGNTGELF
TRBV20-1	TRBJ2-7	SAMRTSFHHEQY
TRBV20-1	TRBJ2-1	SARDSELKQF
TRBV20-1	TRBJ2-3	SARGLAGTDTQY
TRBV27	TRBJ1-6	ASKTGTGDYNSPLH
TRBV5-4	TRBJ2-7	ASSWGGLAEYEQY
TRBV3-1	TRBJ2-7	ASSQDVNEQY
TRBV5-4	TRBJ2-5	ASSLPGTVIETQY
TRBV27	TRBJ1-5	ASSPSHRDRRAVSNQPQH
TRBV27	TRBJ1-2	ASSPSVTHGYT
TRBV2	TRBJ1-1	ASSEFLREAEAF
TRBV12-3/TRBV12-4	TRBJ1-6	ASSQTALLH
TRBV11-2	TRBJ2-7	ASSLFDEQY
TRBV5-6	TRBJ1-6	ASSLGAANPIGSPLH
TRBV28	TRBJ2-7	ASSFTSGITYEQY
TRBV6-1	TRBJ2-5	ASSRAGETQY
TRBV2	TRBJ1-1	ATRRLTANTEAF
TRBV5-1	TRBJ2-7	ASSFTSAYEQY
TRBV28	TRBJ2-4	ASSSSGSIAKNIQY